This T cell receptor (beta chain) stems from a study of shared clonotypes between healthy human individuals. In the study overall: The plates for each donor numbered three CD4 naive, three CD4 memory, two CD8 naive and one CD8 memory.

Donors included only healthy HIV-negative adults lacking recent acute infections or vaccinations. Authors' methods: In the immunoSEQ data, sequences were junction-only and lacked quality scores, so filtering differed. The protocol was immunoSEQ multiplex PCR, while the TCRdb copy is restricted to in-frame clones and leaves out a portion. V and J calls and clone size are copied from that table; D and trimming were computed from the DNA. The sample lists roughly 640,000 clones, roughly 70% occurring once. Germline assignment: CDR1 SGHVS and CDR2 FNYEAQ. The CDR3 is 16 amino acids. The ends were cut back, 7 bases at V and 2 bases at J, with 19 bases in the middle.

This rearrangement joins TRBV7-6 to TRBJ2-3, with unresolved D. This TCR was recovered from a woman in her twenties or thirties in good health. The sequencing input was memory CD4+ T cells sorted from blood. Subset indicated: CD45RA-negative fraction. The CDR3 DNA sequence: TGTGCCAGCAAAAGGACGGAGACGTTGGCCACAGATACGCAGTATTTT. Its translation: CASKRTETLATDTQYF.